The clone carrying this T cell receptor beta chain was observed many times. Its antigen is undetermined. The source of the sample is a study of CD8 T cells in ankylosing spondylitis. Study-level results: Reportedly, significant enrichment of disease-linked clones occurred in matched ankylosing spondylitis synovial fluid. As for the disease-linked clones, they showed a CD8+ phenotype and occurred at relatively low frequencies in peripheral blood. Earlier studies detected some motif variants in reactive arthritis synovial fluid and blood. Ankylosing spondylitis blood seemed to carry a telltale TCR beta motif made of seven or eight highly homologous variants.

TCRdb itself ran the 5' RACE reads through MiXCR, one entry per CDR3 protein. The sample carries some 150,000 distinct CDR3 sequences, more than 9.5% recorded once. The CDR3 has 15 residues. Per the germline V gene, CDR1 is LNHNV and CDR2 is YYDKDF (reference sequence). Trimming took 1 base from V and 5 from J, leaving 14 bases between them. The J gene is TRBJ1-2, the V gene TRBV15; maybe TRBD1 (6 bases). This TCR was sampled from a female donor with ankylosing spondylitis or in good health (not recorded which). Sequenced: blood, either unsorted or a sorted T cell fraction (not recorded which). The CDR3 region has the DNA TGTGCCACCAGCAGAGGTGGGGGGCTAGGGTATGGCTACACCTTC. As protein: CATSRGGGLGYGYTF.